These 8 T cell receptor beta chains originate from one sample sequenced in a study of blood T cell repertoires in COVID-19. Assay used: immunoSEQ multiplex PCR; TCRdb lists only in-frame clones, some missing. Of under 130,000 clones listed, almost 90% are singletons. Sequences were obtained from peripheral blood. The source of these receptors is a human donor in a cohort sampled during active COVID-19.

The V call is TRBV29-1, the J call TRBJ1-1, with TRBD1 identical over 10 bases. The CDR3 is 13 amino acids. V was clipped by 7 bases and J by 4 bases; unmatched bases: 6. Germline CDR1 is SQVTM and CDR2 is ANQGSEA. The CDR3, as DNA: TGCAGCGGACAGACAGGGGGCGGCACTGAAGCTTTCTTT. It is translated as CSGQTGGGTEAFF.

V usage is TRBV5-1 and J usage is TRBJ2-2; 9 nucleotides match TRBD2. CDR1 and CDR2 from the germline V gene are SGHRS and YFSETQ. The CDR3 spans 15 residues. The ends lost 2 bases at V and 3 bases at J; junction bases unmatched: 2. In DNA, the CDR3 is TGCGCCAGCAGCTTAAAGCGGGAGGACACCGGGGAGCTGTTTTTT. This codes for CASSLKREDTGELFF.

The chain links TRBV6-2 or TRBV6-3 to TRBJ2-7, with 8 bases aligning to TRBD1. CDR3 size: 15 residues. Germline loops: CDR1 MNHEY, CDR2 SVGEGT. The J segment lost 1 base and the V segment lost 5 bases, leaving 7 bases of the junction unmatched. The CDR3 loop is CASSTGTGLSYEQYF. CDR3 in DNA: TGTGCCAGCAGTACCGGGACAGGTCTTTCCTACGAGCAGTACTTC.

The V call is TRBV5-1, the J call TRBJ1-1; TRBD1 agrees at 9 bases. This CDR3 spans 16 amino acids. The V segment lost 2 bases and the J segment 2 bases; nucleotides outside the gene matches: 7. The germline V gene encodes CDR1 SGHRS and CDR2 YFSETQ. CDR3 sequence reads: CASSFPQGAGNTEAFF. In DNA form, the CDR3 reads TGCGCCAGCAGCTTCCCACAGGGGGCGGGCAACACTGAAGCTTTCTTT.

This chain joins TRBV29-1 and TRBJ1-2; 8 bases fit TRBD1. The trim removed 5 bases at V and 6 bases at J, leaving 11 bases unmatched. This CDR3 is 14 amino acids long. The germline V gene encodes CDR1 SQVTM and CDR2 ANQGSEA. This CDR3 reads CSVPYGAGGDGYTF. The CDR3 DNA is TGCAGCGTTCCATACGGGGCAGGGGGCGATGGCTACACCTTC.

The V and J genes are TRBV6-9 and TRBJ2-7; perhaps TRBD2 as D (6 bases). This CDR3 contains 18 residues. Trimming shortened V by 2 bases and J by 0 bases, and 20 bases separated the two germline ends. Germline V CDR1 and CDR2: MNHGY, SVAAGI. The CDR3 bases are TGTGCCAGCAGTTATCCGGGGGTGTGGGGGATTTTCTCCTACGAGCAGTACTTC. Amino acids: CASSYPGVWGIFSYEQYF.

This clone has only a few counts. J is TRBJ1-5 and V is TRBV30; possibly TRBD1 for D (6 bases). The CDR3 contains 15 residues. Trimming removed 1 base from V and 3 bases from J, with 13 bases in between. CDR1 GTSNPN and CDR2 SVGIG come from the germline V gene (reference sequence). DNA for the CDR3: TGTGCCTGGAGTGCCCGAACAGGGTTCAATCAGCCCCAGCATTTT. It specifies CAWSARTGFNQPQHF.

This clone has just a few counts. V and J are TRBV7-3 and TRBJ1-1; 7 bases line up with TRBD1. Germline lookup yields CDR1 SGHTA and CDR2 FQGTGA. The junction had 8 bases not matched to a gene; V was cut back by 5 bases and J by 8 bases. The CDR3 is 13 residues long. CDR3: CASSPRQGMEAFF. The CDR3 DNA reads as TGTGCCAGCAGCCCGCGACAGGGTATGGAAGCTTTCTTT.